The sequence of this TCR beta chain was determined in a study of T cell changes during pregnancy in multiple sclerosis (dated by TCRdb to between 2017 and 2020). In terms of the full investigation: In women with multiple sclerosis, the researchers looked at how the T cell repertoire shifted as pregnancy progressed.

CDR1 and CDR2 (MGHRA, YSYEKL) derive from the germline V gene. Including the terminal cysteine and phenylalanine, the CDR3 comprises 18 residues. Only the CDR3 DNA stays, 54 bases, in frame from base 1. Germline trimming: 2 bases from V, 0 bases from J; junction bases outside gene matches: 9. The method was the immunoSEQ multiplex PCR assay. The immuneACCESS repertoire file appears here via TCRdb, limited to in-frame rearrangements. These files lack a portion of the clones; in checked studies, under half of the deficit traces to unresolved V genes, and the cause of the others is not known. The sample table lists nearly 40,000 clones, about 90% of them with a count of one. 0.7% to 1% of the sample is in the top ten clones. As to this clone: This receptor's antigen is unknown. No quality values exist for individual bases; no much larger clone is one base distant.

The sequence is built from TRBV4-1 and TRBJ2-3; TRBD2 fits 9 bases in the junction. The sequence was collected from a female donor with multiple sclerosis, enrolled in a pregnancy study. This material consisted of CD4+ T cells from peripheral blood mononuclear cells, taken before pregnancy. Here is the DNA: TGCGCCAGCAGCCAATCTCCACTAGCGGGTATCAGCACAGATACGCAGTATTTT. Translated, this is CASSQSPLAGISTDTQYF.